Described below is a single TCR beta chain sequence and its context. Produced via immunoSEQ multiplex PCR; TCRdb's table is partial and in-frame only. The sample yields about 140,000 clones, nearly 90% seen once. The data were taken from a study of blood T cell repertoires in COVID-19. The CDR3 is 14 amino acids. V shed 4 bases and J 9 bases; nucleotides not matched to a gene: 9. Germline lookup yields CDR1 LGHDT and CDR2 YNNKEL (reference sequence). This receptor was taken from a man between 65 and 85 years old with acute or convalescent COVID-19. The V gene is TRBV3-1 (or the pseudogene TRBV3-2), the J gene TRBJ2-1; 7 nucleotides align to TRBD2. The material sequenced was peripheral blood. CDR3 region: CASSPSGNAVEQFF. DNA for the CDR3: TGTGCCAGCAGCCCCAGCGGGAACGCGGTTGAGCAGTTCTTC.